This TCR beta chain was obtained from a study of cytomegalovirus exposure and HLA in healthy donors. V gave up 1 base and J gave up 4 bases; unmatched junction bases: 7. The CDR3 extends over 15 amino acids. CDR1 SQVTM and CDR2 ANQGSEA come from the germline V gene. The primer mix had 60 Vbeta and 13 Jbeta primers. The repertoire was sequenced with immunoSEQ multiplex PCR; TCRdb's copy has only in-frame clones and lacks some. This table has hundreds of thousands of clones, 85% to 90% appearing once. What was sequenced was PBMCs. The chain is built from TRBV29-1 and TRBJ2-3, with TRBD2 matching over 8 bases. The sequence came from a woman between 18 and 29 years old in good health and CMV-seronegative. CDR3 in amino acids: CSVEGLGGASDTQYF. The CDR3 DNA sequence: TGCAGCGTTGAAGGACTCGGGGGGGCCTCAGATACGCAGTATTTT.